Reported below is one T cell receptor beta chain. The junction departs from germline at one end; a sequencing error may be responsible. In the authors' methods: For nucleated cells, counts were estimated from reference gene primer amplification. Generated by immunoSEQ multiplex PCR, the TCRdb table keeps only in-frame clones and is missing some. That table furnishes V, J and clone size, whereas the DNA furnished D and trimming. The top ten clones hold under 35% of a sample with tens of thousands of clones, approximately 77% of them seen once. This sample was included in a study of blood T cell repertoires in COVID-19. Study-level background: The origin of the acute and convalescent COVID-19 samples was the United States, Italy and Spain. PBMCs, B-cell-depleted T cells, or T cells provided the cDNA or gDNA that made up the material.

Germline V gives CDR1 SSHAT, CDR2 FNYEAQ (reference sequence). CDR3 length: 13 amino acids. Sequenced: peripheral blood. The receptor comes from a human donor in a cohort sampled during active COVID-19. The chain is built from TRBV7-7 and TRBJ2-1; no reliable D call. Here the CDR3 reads CASSPDRANEQFF. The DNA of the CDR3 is TGTGCTAGCAGCCCCGACCGAGCGAATGAGCAGTTCTTC.